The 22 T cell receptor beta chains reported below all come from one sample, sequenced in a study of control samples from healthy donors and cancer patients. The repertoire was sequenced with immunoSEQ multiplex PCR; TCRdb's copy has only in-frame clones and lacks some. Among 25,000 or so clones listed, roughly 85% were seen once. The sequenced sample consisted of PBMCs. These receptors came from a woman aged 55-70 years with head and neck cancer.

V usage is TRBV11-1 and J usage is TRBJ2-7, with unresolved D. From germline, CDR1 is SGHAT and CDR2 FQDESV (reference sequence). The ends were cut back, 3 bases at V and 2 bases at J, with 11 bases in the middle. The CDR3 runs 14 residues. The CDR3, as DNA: TGTGCCAGCAGCTTCCTTCGGGTCCCCTACGAGCAGTACTTC. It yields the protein CASSFLRVPYEQYF.

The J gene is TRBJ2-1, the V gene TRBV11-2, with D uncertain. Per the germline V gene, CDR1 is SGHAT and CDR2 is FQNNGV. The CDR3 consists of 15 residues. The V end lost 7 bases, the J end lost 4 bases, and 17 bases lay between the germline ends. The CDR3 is CASTQTGGRYNEQFF. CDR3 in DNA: TGTGCCAGCACCCAGACGGGCGGCAGATACAATGAGCAGTTCTTC.

The CDR3 is CASSSQGALNEQYF. Here the CDR3 DNA reads TGCGCCAGCAGCTCACAGGGGGCGCTCAACGAGCAGTACTTC. The chain links TRBV5-1 to TRBJ2-7; the match to TRBD1 covers 9 bases. The CDR3 extends over 14 amino acids. Germline V CDR1 and CDR2: SGHRS, YFSETQ. J was trimmed by 5 bases and V by 3 bases; bases with no gene match: 6. Variable domain in full (rest from reference TRBV5-1 and TRBJ2-7): KAGVTQTPRYLIKTRGQQVTLSCSPISGHRSVSWYQQTPGQGLQFLFEYFSETQRNKGNFPGRFSGRQFSNSRSEMNVSTLELGDSALYLCASSSQGALNEQYFGPGTRLTVT.

The CDR3 DNA reads TGTGCCAGCAGCCAAGAGTTGAACCAGCCCCAGCATTTT. Its protein product is CASSQELNQPQHF. This sequence joins TRBV3-1 (or the pseudogene TRBV3-2) and TRBJ1-5; D remains ambiguous. The CDR3 length is 13 residues. The germline V and J ends were trimmed by 0 bases and 7 bases, with 7 bases remaining between them. Germline V gives CDR1 LGHDT, CDR2 YNNKEL (reference sequence).

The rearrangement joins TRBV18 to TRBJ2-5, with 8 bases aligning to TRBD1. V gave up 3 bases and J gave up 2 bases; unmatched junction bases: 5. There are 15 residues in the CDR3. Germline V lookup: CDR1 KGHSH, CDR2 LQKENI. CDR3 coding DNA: TGTGCCAGCTCACCGTTGGACAGGGCTCAAGAGACCCAGTACTTC. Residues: CASSPLDRAQETQYF.

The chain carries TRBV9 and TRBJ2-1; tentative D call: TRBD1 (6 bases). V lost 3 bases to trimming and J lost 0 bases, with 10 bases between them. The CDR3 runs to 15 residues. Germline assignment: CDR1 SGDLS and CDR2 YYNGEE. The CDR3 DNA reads TGTGCCAGCAGCGCAGGGACACTCTCCTACAATGAGCAGTTCTTC. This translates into CASSAGTLSYNEQFF.

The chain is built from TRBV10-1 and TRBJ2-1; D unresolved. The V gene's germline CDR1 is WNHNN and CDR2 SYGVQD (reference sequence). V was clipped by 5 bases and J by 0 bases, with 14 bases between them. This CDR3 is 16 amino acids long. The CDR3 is CASSSEPPGSYNEQFF. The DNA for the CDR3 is TGCGCCAGCAGTTCCGAACCTCCGGGCTCCTACAATGAGCAGTTCTTC.

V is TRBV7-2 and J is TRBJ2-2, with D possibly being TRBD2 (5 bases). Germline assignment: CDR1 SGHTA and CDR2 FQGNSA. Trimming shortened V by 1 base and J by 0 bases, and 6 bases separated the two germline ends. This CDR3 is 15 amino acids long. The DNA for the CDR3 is TGTGCCAGCAGCTTAGACGGGGCGAACACCGGGGAGCTGTTTTTT. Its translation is CASSLDGANTGELFF.

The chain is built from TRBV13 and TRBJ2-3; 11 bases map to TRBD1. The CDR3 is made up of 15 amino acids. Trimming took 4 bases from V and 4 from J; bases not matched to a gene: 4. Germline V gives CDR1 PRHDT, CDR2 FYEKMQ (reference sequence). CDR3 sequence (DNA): TGTGCCAGCAGCTCCGGACAGGGGGCGGCAGATACGCAGTATTTT. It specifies CASSSGQGAADTQYF.

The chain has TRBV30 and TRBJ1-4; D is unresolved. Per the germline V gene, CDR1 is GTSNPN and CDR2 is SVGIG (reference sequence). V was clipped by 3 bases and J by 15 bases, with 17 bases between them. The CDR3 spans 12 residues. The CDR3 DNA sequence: TGTGCCTGGAGAGACCGGCACGGCGGCTTGTTTTTT. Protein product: CAWRDRHGGLFF.

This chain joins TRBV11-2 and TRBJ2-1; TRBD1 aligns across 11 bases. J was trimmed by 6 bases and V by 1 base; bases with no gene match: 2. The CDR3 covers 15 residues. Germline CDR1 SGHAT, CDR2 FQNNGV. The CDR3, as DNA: TGTGCCAGCAGCTTAGGGACAGGGGGCTTCAATGAGCAGTTCTTC. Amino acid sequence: CASSLGTGGFNEQFF.

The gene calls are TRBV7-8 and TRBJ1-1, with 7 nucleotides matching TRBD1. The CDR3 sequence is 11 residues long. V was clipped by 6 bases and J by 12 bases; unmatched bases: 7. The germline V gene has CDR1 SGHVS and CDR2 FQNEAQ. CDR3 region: CASSQQGWTFF. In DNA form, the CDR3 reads TGTGCCAGCAGTCAACAGGGGTGGACTTTCTTT.

CDR3 DNA: TGTGCCAGTAGTATGACTAGCGGGAGCTACAATGAGCAGTTCTTC. This translates into CASSMTSGSYNEQFF. The gene calls are TRBV19 and TRBJ2-1; TRBD2 matches 12 bases. Germline CDR1 LNHDA, CDR2 SQIVND (reference sequence). The CDR3 extends over 15 amino acids. With V trimmed by 3 bases and J by 3 bases, 0 bases remained unmatched.

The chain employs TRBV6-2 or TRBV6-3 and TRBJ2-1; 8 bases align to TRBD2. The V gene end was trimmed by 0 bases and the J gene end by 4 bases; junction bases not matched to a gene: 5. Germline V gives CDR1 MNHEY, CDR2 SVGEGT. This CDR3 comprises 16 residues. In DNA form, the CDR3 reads TGTGCCAGCAGTTACTCGGGGCTAGCGGGTTACAATGAGCAGTTCTTC. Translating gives CASSYSGLAGYNEQFF.

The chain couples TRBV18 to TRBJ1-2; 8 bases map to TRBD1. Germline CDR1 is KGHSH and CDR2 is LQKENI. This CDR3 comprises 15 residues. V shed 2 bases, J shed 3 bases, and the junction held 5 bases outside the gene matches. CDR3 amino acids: CASSPSATGDYGYTF. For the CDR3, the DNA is TGTGCCAGCTCACCAAGTGCGACAGGGGACTATGGCTACACCTTC.

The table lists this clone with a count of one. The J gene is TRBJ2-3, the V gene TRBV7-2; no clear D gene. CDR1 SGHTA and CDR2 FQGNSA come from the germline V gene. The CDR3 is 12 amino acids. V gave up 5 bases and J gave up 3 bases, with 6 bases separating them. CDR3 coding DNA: TGTGCCAGCAGCCCGGAAACAGATACGCAGTATTTT. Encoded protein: CASSPETDTQYF.

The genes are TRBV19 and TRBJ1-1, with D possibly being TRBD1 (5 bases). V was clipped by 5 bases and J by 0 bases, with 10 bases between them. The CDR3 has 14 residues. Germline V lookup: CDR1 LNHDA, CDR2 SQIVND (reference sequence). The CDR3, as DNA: TGTGCCAGTAGTGGGACGGCCCTGAACACTGAAGCTTTCTTT. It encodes CASSGTALNTEAFF.

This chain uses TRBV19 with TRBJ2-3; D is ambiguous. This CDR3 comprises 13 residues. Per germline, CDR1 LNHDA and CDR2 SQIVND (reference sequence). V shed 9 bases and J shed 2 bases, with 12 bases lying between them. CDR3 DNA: TGTGCCAGGGGGTGGGTAATCACAGATACGCAGTATTTT. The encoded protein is CARGWVITDTQYF.

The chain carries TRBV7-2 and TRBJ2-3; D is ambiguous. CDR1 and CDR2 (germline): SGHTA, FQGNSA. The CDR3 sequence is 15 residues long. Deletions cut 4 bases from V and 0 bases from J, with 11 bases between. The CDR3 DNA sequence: TGTGCCAGCAGCTCCTCAGGCCAGAGCACAGATACGCAGTATTTT. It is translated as CASSSSGQSTDTQYF.

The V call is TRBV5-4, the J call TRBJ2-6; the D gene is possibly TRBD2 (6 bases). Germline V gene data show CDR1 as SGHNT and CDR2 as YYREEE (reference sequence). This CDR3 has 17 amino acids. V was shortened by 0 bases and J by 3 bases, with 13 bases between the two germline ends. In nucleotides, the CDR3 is TGTGCCAGCAGCTTGGGAATCGGGGGAGATGGGGCCAACGTCCTGACTTTC. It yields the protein CASSLGIGGDGANVLTF.

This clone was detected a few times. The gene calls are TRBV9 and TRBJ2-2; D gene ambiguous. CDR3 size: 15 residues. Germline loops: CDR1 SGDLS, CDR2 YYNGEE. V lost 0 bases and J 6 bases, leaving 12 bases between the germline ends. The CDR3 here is CASSVGTVSAGELFF. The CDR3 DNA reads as TGTGCCAGCAGCGTAGGAACGGTCTCGGCCGGGGAGCTGTTTTTT.

The DNA for the CDR3 is TGTGCCAGCAGCTGGCGGGAGGGCCACAGCGATGAGCAGTTCTTC. As protein: CASSWREGHSDEQFF. This chain connects TRBV11-1 to TRBJ2-1, with TRBD2 matching 9 bases. The CDR3 loop spans 15 amino acids. J lost 8 bases, V lost 4 bases, and 9 bases had no gene match. Germline lookup yields CDR1 SGHAT and CDR2 FQDESV (reference sequence).